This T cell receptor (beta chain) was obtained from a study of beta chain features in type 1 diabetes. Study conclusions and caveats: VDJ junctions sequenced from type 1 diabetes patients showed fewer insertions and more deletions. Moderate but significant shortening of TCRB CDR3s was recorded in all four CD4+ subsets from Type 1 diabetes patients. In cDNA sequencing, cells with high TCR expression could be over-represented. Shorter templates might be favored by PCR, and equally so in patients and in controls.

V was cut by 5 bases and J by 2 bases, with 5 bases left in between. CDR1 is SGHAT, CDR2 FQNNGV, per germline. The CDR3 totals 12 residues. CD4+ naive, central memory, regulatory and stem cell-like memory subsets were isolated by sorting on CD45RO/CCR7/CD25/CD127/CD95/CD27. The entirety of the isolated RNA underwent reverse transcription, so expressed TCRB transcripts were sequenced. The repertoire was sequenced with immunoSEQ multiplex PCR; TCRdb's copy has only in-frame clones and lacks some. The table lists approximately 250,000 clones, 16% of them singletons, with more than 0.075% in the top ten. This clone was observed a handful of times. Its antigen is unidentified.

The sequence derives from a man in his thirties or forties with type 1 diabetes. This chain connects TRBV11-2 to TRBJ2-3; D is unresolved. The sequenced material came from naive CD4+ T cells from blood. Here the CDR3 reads CASSPYTDTQYF. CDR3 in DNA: TGTGCCAGCAGCCCGTACACAGATACGCAGTATTTT.